This T cell receptor beta chain was obtained from a study of blood T cell repertoires in COVID-19 (dated by TCRdb to 2020 to 2022). Notes on the research overall: The collaborator samples originated in the United States, Italy and Spain and spanned the acute and convalescent phases of COVID-19. Where available, HLA class I and class II types were taken from metadata supplied by the sample provider and were not determined by assay-based typing. The dataset comprised deeply sampled blood TCRbeta repertoires from subjects exposed to, actively infected with, or recovered from COVID-19. The repertoires were made available in a free public database intended to serve as a resource for research on the immune response to SARS-CoV-2. Sample metadata almost always included a de-identified subject ID, COVID-19 status, age in years and sex. The samples were drawn from the first 160 participants of the ongoing ImmuneRACE study and from some 1,300 subjects provided by 6 global collaborators. The material from the prospective study consisted of cDNA or gDNA derived from T cells, B-cell-depleted T cells, or PBMCs.

Concerning this clone: Its antigen has not been determined. Per-base quality was not reported, and no clone a single base away is much larger than it.

At one collaborating source in Seattle, patients were enrolled during active infection and were followed longitudinally through the course of disease. The collaborating institutions used their own protocols to collect whole blood in K2EDTA tubes. Collaborator samples were shipped for TCRbeta analysis as frozen whole blood, isolated PBMCs, or DNA extracted from either sample type. Study-wide conclusions, independent of this receptor: How much clinical and demographic metadata was included differed by source and by participant, and the metadata was provided uncurated.

TCRbeta CDR3 regions were amplified from genomic DNA by means of the immunoSEQ Assay, a bias-controlled multiplex PCR. The study's own analysis went as follows. The number of nucleated cells in each sample was estimated from the amplification of reference gene primers within the assay. To quantify the absolute abundance of each unique TCRbeta CDR3 rearrangement, sequence reads were collapsed and filtered. For each sample, productive Simpson clonality was calculated as the square root of Simpson's diversity index across productive rearrangements. Entries here come from immuneACCESS through TCRdb and include only in-frame sequences with V and J called. Some clones fail to appear in such tables; in the studies checked, an unresolved V gene covers under half of the shortfall, and the cause of the remainder is unknown. V and J calls and clone size are those listed in that table; D and trimming were worked out from the DNA. In all, the sample holds about 420,000 clones, and approximately 90% of those were seen once. Together, the top ten hold 0.65% to 1% of the sample.

CDR3 length: 14 amino acids, cysteine to phenylalanine. This entry keeps only the CDR3 DNA: 42 bases, framed from base 1. V ends up 6 bases short and J 6 bases short, with an unmatched junction base count of 8. CDR1 LNHDA and CDR2 SQIVND were looked up in the germline V gene (reference sequence). The TCR originated in a man aged 18 to 30 with COVID-19, enrolled during active disease. The sequencing input was peripheral blood. Recombination joined TRBV19 with TRBJ2-3; 8 bases in between match TRBD2. The nucleotide sequence is given as TGTGCCAGTAGCCCTACTAGCGGCGTTGATACGCAGTATTTT. The resulting protein is CASSPTSGVDTQYF.